The 21 T cell receptor beta chains given below trace back to one sample, sequenced in a study of blood T cell repertoires in COVID-19. The method was immunoSEQ multiplex PCR; TCRdb's version includes in-frame clones alone and lacks a portion of them. Here the sample spans around 270,000 clones, around 90% being singletons. Sequencing used PBMCs or T cells enriched from blood (not recorded which). Source of these receptors: a woman between 40 and 55 years old who had been exposed to COVID-19.

The V gene is TRBV27, the J gene TRBJ2-5; 9 nucleotides agree with TRBD2. J lost 3 bases, V lost 7 bases, and 9 bases had no gene match. Germline CDR1 MNHEY, CDR2 SMNVEV (reference sequence). This CDR3 spans 15 amino acids. CDR3 nucleotides: TGTGCCAGCAAAGGCGGCGGGAGGGCAAAAGAGACCCAGTACTTC. Its protein is CASKGGGRAKETQYF.

The sample holds one count of this clone. The CDR3 region has the DNA TGTGCCAGCAGTCACGGGACTAGCGGGAGAAATGAGCAGTTCTTC. It encodes CASSHGTSGRNEQFF. V is TRBV6-5 and J is TRBJ2-1; 14 positions agree with TRBD2. V shed 5 bases, J shed 7 bases, and the junction held 4 bases outside the gene matches. In germline, CDR1 is MNHEY, CDR2 SVGAGI. The CDR3 covers 15 residues.

The chain employs TRBV7-2 and TRBJ1-1; D is undetermined. The CDR3 contains 14 residues. Trimming removed 0 bases from V and 7 bases from J, with 12 bases in between. CDR1 SGHTA and CDR2 FQGNSA come from the germline V gene. CDR3 in DNA: TGTGCCAGCAGCTTAGCTAGGGCCCGGGGTGAAGCTTTCTTT. Its protein is CASSLARARGEAFF.

This chain uses TRBV5-4 with TRBJ2-1; 8 nucleotides align to TRBD2. The CDR3 spans 16 residues. The junction had 9 bases not matched to a gene; V was cut back by 3 bases and J by 4 bases. Per germline, CDR1 SGHNT and CDR2 YYREEE (reference sequence). The CDR3 DNA follows: TGTGCCAGCAGCTCAGGACTAGCTGGAAAGTACAATGAGCAGTTCTTC. It yields the protein CASSSGLAGKYNEQFF. The full variable domain, with the rest looked up from reference TRBV5-4 and TRBJ2-1, is ETGVTQSPTHLIKTRGQQVTLRCSSQSGHNTVSWYQQALGQGPQFIFQYYREEENGRGNFPPRFSGLQFPNYSSELNVNALELDDSALYLCASSSGLAGKYNEQFFGPGTRLTVL.

The V and J genes are TRBV7-9 and TRBJ1-3, with D hard to call. From germline, CDR1 is SEHNR and CDR2 FQNEAQ (reference sequence). Trimming removed 1 base at V and 4 bases at J, with 8 bases between. The CDR3 spans 14 residues. The CDR3 loop is CASSLVRSGNTIYF. CDR3 nucleotides: TGTGCCAGCAGCTTAGTTCGTTCGGGAAACACCATATATTTT.

This clone was detected a few times. This rearrangement joins TRBV5-1 to TRBJ1-1; D possibly corresponds to TRBD1 (6 bases). Trimming took off 4 bases at V and 4 bases at J, with 14 bases between the two ends. The length of the CDR3 is 14 residues. Germline-derived CDR1 and CDR2 are SGHRS and YFSETQ. The CDR3 sequence is CASSLSSGVTEAFF. The CDR3 region has the DNA TGCGCCAGCAGCCTATCTTCAGGGGTCACTGAAGCTTTCTTT. The variable domain in full, completed from reference TRBV5-1 and TRBJ1-1, reads KAGVTQTPRYLIKTRGQQVTLSCSPISGHRSVSWYQQTPGQGLQFLFEYFSETQRNKGNFPGRFSGRQFSNSRSEMNVSTLELGDSALYLCASSLSSGVTEAFFGQGTRLTVV.

The genes are TRBV6-5 and TRBJ2-3, with 7 bases matching TRBD2. This CDR3 region has 14 residues. The V gene's germline CDR1 is MNHEY and CDR2 SVGAGI. Trimming took 8 bases from V and 4 from J; bases not matched to a gene: 9. DNA for the CDR3: TGTGCCAGCGGGCGCGGGAGAGGATCAGATACGCAGTATTTT. Protein product: CASGRGRGSDTQYF.

V gene TRBV7-6 combines with J gene TRBJ2-1; TRBD2 matches 16 bases. Germline V CDR1 and CDR2: SGHVS, FNYEAQ. Trimming removed 5 bases from V and 10 bases from J; junction bases left unmatched: 8. This CDR3 is built from 16 residues. CDR3 DNA: TGTGCCAGCAGCCGGGGACTAGCGGGGGGGCTTTGGGAGCAGTTCTTC. It translates to CASSRGLAGGLWEQFF.

This rearrangement joins TRBV9 to TRBJ1-6; a possible D gene is TRBD1 (5 bases). Looked up from germline, CDR1 is SGDLS and CDR2 is YYNGEE. V lost 0 bases, J lost 1 base, and 11 bases lay in between. The CDR3 has 17 residues. CDR3 nucleotides: TGTGCCAGCAGCGTAGGAGGCAGGGCGTCCTATAATTCACCCCTCCACTTT. Amino acid sequence: CASSVGGRASYNSPLHF.

This clone was recorded only once. The chain's CDR3 is CASSPARGAFF. CDR3 coding DNA: TGTGCCAGCAGCCCCGCCCGGGGGGCTTTCTTT. The genes are TRBV12-3 or TRBV12-4 and TRBJ1-1; a weak D match, TRBD1 (5 bases). With 6 bases removed from V and 11 bases from J, the gap between germline ends came to 13 bases. The CDR3 covers 11 residues.

This clone was counted once. The germline gene is not matched at one end of the junction; a read error may be the cause. The chain combines TRBV6-5 with TRBJ1-2; possibly TRBD1 for D (5 bases). CDR1 and CDR2 (germline): MNHEY, SVGAGI. This CDR3 region has 15 residues. CDR3 loop: CASSSGGSRGYGYTF. CDR3 sequence (DNA): TGTGCCAGCAGTTCTGGCGGCTCGCGGGGCTATGGCTACACCTTT.

This clone turned up a few times. The chain carries TRBV9 and TRBJ2-3, with TRBD1 as a possible D gene (6 bases). V was trimmed by 5 bases and J by 8 bases, leaving 18 bases between them. Per the germline V gene, CDR1 is SGDLS and CDR2 is YYNGEE. The CDR3 extends over 14 amino acids. CDR3 residues: CASSRRTSQGTQYF. The CDR3, as DNA: TGTGCCAGCAGTCGCAGGACCTCACAGGGTACGCAGTATTTT.

The rearrangement uses TRBV18 and TRBJ2-3; a weak D match, TRBD1 (6 bases). The CDR3 consists of 15 residues. In germline, CDR1 is KGHSH, CDR2 LQKENI. Trimming pared 1 base from V and 1 base from J, leaving 9 bases between. This CDR3 is CASSPLGQRTDTQYF. The CDR3, as DNA: TGTGCCAGCTCACCACTCGGACAGCGCACAGATACGCAGTATTTT.

The chain employs TRBV28 and TRBJ2-5, with D perhaps matching TRBD1 (5 bases). Trimming removed 3 bases at V and 4 bases at J, with 15 bases between. This CDR3 spans 15 amino acids. Germline V gene sequence: CDR1 MDHEN, CDR2 SYDVKM. CDR3 coding DNA: TGTGCCAGCAGTTTGTCGGCAGGGCCTGTAGAGACCCAGTACTTC. This gives the protein CASSLSAGPVETQYF.

The rearrangement links TRBV9 to TRBJ2-2; D not certain. Trimming pared 0 bases from V and 6 bases from J, leaving 12 bases between. This CDR3 has 15 amino acids. Germline CDR1 and CDR2: SGDLS and YYNGEE. The CDR3 sequence: CASSVVSGPPGELFF. The CDR3 bases are TGTGCCAGCAGCGTAGTGTCAGGTCCACCCGGGGAGCTGTTTTTT.

The rearrangement links TRBV5-8 to TRBJ2-3; a possible D gene is TRBD1 (6 bases). This CDR3 is built from 14 residues. V lost 2 bases and J lost 1, with 8 bases in between. Germline values: CDR1 SGHTS, CDR2 YDEGEE. The CDR3 is CASSLRQGTDTQYF. CDR3 nucleotides: TGTGCCAGCAGCTTACGACAGGGCACAGATACGCAGTATTTT.

V is TRBV6-5 and J is TRBJ1-3, with D maybe TRBD1 (5 bases). V was shortened by 8 bases and J by 0 bases, with 8 bases between the two germline ends. CDR1 MNHEY and CDR2 SVGAGI come from the germline V gene. The CDR3 is 13 residues long. As DNA, the CDR3 is TGTGCCAGCGGGGGGAGCTCTGGAAACACCATATATTTT. Amino acids: CASGGSSGNTIYF.

Concerning this clone itself: The identical CDR3 is also encoded by other nucleotide sequences in the sample. This chain connects TRBV12-5 to TRBJ1-2; 9 nucleotides align to TRBD1. CDR3 length: 15 residues. Unmatched junction bases numbered 13, after V lost 9 bases and J lost 5 bases. Germline loops: CDR1 LGHNT, CDR2 FRNRAP. The CDR3 loop is CASGEPIDRGYGYTF. CDR3 coding DNA: TGTGCTAGCGGTGAACCTATTGACAGGGGGTATGGCTACACCTTC.

Worth noting for this clone: Germline is not matched at one junction end, which may reflect a read error. This chain connects TRBV5-1 to TRBJ2-1, with D possibly TRBD2 on 5 matching bases. Germline CDR1 SGHRS, CDR2 YFSETQ. CDR3 length equals 16 residues. This CDR3 reads CASSPPRLASYNEQFF. The CDR3 DNA reads as TGTGCCAGCAGCCCCCCCCGTCTAGCCTCCTACAATGAGCAGTTCTTC.

The J gene is TRBJ2-1, the V gene TRBV3-1 (or the pseudogene TRBV3-2), with D hard to call. The germline V gene encodes CDR1 LGHDT and CDR2 YNNKEL (reference sequence). V was pared by 5 bases and J by 2 bases, with 13 bases between. The CDR3 is 15 amino acids. CDR3 sequence (DNA): TGTGCCAGCAGCGCGGAGATCGGAACCTACAATGAGCAGTTCTTC. It specifies CASSAEIGTYNEQFF.

V gene TRBV15 combines with J gene TRBJ2-4; 11 nucleotides line up with TRBD2. The germline gives CDR1 LNHNV, CDR2 YYDKDF (reference sequence). The CDR3 extends over 15 amino acids. The V segment lost 0 bases and the J segment 6 bases; nucleotides outside the gene matches: 1. Here the CDR3 reads CATSRDTSGGNIQYF. The CDR3, as DNA: TGTGCCACCAGCAGAGATACTAGCGGGGGAAACATTCAGTACTTC. Combining the CDR3 with reference TRBV15 and TRBJ2-4 gives the whole variable domain DAMVIQNPRYQVTQFGKPVTLSCSQTLNHNVMYWYQQKSSQAPKLLFHYYDKDFNNEADTPDNFQSRRPNTSFCFLDIRSPGLGDTAMYLCATSRDTSGGNIQYFGAGTRLSVL.